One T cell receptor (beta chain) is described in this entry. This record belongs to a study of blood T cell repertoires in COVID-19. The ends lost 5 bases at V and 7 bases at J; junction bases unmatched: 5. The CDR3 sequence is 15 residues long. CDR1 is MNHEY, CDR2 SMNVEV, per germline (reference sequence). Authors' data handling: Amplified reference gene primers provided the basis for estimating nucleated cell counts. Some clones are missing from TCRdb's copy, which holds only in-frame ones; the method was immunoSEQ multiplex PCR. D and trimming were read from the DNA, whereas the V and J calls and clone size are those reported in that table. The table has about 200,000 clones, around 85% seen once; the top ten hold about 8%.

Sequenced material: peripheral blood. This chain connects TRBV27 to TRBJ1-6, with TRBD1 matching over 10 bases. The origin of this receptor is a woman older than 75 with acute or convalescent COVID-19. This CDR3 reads CASSIETGGNSPLHF. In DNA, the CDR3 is TGTGCCAGCAGTATAGAGACAGGGGGCAATTCACCCCTCCACTTT.